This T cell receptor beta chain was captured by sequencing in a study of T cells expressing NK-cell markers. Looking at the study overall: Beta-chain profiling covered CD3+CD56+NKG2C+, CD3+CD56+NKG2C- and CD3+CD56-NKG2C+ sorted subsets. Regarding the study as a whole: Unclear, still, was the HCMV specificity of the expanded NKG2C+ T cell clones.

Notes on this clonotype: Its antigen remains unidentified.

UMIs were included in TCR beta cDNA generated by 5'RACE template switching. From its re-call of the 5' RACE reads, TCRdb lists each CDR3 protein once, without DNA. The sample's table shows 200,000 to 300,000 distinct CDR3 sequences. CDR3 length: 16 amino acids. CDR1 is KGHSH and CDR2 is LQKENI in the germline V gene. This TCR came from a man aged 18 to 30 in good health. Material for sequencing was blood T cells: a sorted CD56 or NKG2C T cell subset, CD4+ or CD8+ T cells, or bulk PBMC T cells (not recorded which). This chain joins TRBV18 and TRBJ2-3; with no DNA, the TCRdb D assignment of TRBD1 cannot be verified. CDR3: CASSAQQGVTTDTQYF.